One sample yielded the 19 T cell receptor beta chains listed below, sequenced in a study of Graves' ophthalmopathy and Graves' hyperthyroidism (dated by TCRdb to the late 2010s). TCRdb shows the sequencer as Illumina HiSeq 2000. For repertoire sequencing, the TCR beta CDR3 regions were amplified from RNA transcripts. The first round of RT-PCR was done with HTBI primers and the Qiagen OneStep RT-PCR kit, and was followed by a second round of multiplex PCR, then size selection and purification. TCRdb applied fastp at Q25 and MiXCR to the public reads, then kept only in-frame beta chains. Each CDR3 protein appears once, grouped with its most common genes and DNA. The sample yields hundreds of thousands of distinct CDR3 sequences; 15% to 17% were counted once. Clones ranked in the top ten supply around 7% of the sample. Sequenced input: peripheral blood. The receptors stem from a woman aged 18-30 years with stable Graves' hyperthyroidism. Donor details come from another sample of the same person, matched by shared clones.

This clonotype was found many times. The chain has TRBV24-1 and TRBJ2-5; TRBD2 agrees at 13 bases. The V gene's germline CDR1 is KGHDR and CDR2 SFDVKD. V trimming: 1 base; J trimming: 2 bases; junction bases outside the gene matches: 3. This CDR3 spans 17 amino acids. The CDR3 coding sequence is TGTGCCACCAGTGATTTCCCGGGACTAGCGGGGCAAGAGACCCAGTACTTC. Its protein is CATSDFPGLAGQETQYF.

The sample holds many counts of this clonotype. The chain carries TRBV7-2 and TRBJ2-2, with TRBD2 as a possible D gene (6 bases). Trimming cost V 6 bases and J 5 bases, with 16 bases left between them. Germline CDR1 reads SGHTA; CDR2 reads FQGNSA. There are 15 residues in the CDR3. CDR3 DNA: TGTGCCAGCAGGGAGTGGGGGGATGATACCGGGGAGCTGTTTTTT. This translates into CASREWGDDTGELFF. Together with reference TRBV7-2 and TRBJ2-2, the CDR3 gives the full variable domain: GAGVSQSPSNKVTEKGKDVELRCDPISGHTALYWYRQSLGQGLEFLIYFQGNSAPDKSGLPSDRFSAERTGGSVSTLTIQRTQQEDSAVYLCASREWGDDTGELFFGEGSRLTVL.

This clonotype was counted at least ten times. V usage is TRBV7-8 and J usage is TRBJ1-1; tentatively, D is TRBD1 (5 bases). Germline CDR1 reads SGHVS; CDR2 reads FQNEAQ. V lost 3 bases and J 3 bases, leaving 17 bases between the germline ends. CDR3 length: 16 amino acids. CDR3 coding DNA: TGTGCCAGCAGCTTGGGAGGAGGGACGGGGTACACTGAAGCTTTCTTT. Translating gives CASSLGGGTGYTEAFF.

The sample holds many counts of this clonotype. The chain uses TRBV29-1 and TRBJ1-2; TRBD1 matches 9 bases. V lost 4 bases, J lost 6 bases, and 9 bases stayed unmatched. This CDR3 region has 14 residues. Germline CDR1 is SQVTM and CDR2 is ANQGSEA. As DNA, the CDR3 is TGCAGCGTTGCAATCCCGGGACAGGGCGATGGCTACACCTTC. Translating gives CSVAIPGQGDGYTF.

This clonotype showed up many times. The rearrangement links TRBV6-5 to TRBJ1-2; 7 nucleotides align to TRBD1. Germline V gene sequence: CDR1 MNHEY, CDR2 SVGAGI. CDR3 size: 14 residues. V was pared by 2 bases and J by 14 bases, with 14 bases of the junction left unmatched. In nucleotides, the CDR3 is TGTGCCAGCAGTTACGGATCGCAAGGGGGCGCTTTGACCTTC. Its protein product is CASSYGSQGGALTF.

The chain employs TRBV12-3 or TRBV12-4 and TRBJ2-7; D is perhaps TRBD2 (6 bases). The CDR3 has 12 residues. The V gene lost 5 bases and the J gene lost 3 bases, with 8 bases spanning the gap. This CDR3 is CASSLDYYEQYF. In nucleotides, the CDR3 is TGTGCCAGCAGTCTGGACTACTACGAGCAGTACTTC.

At least ten counts were recorded for this clonotype. The chain joins TRBV4-1 to TRBJ2-7; D is perhaps TRBD1 (6 bases). Germline V gives CDR1 MGHRA, CDR2 YSYEKL. The CDR3 length is 14 residues. Trimming removed 1 base at V and 1 base at J, with 8 bases between. DNA for the CDR3: TGCGCCAGCAGCCAAGGCCAGGGGTCCTACGAGCAGTACTTC. As protein: CASSQGQGSYEQYF.

A few counts support this clonotype. One end of the junction is discordant with germline, which a read error may explain. This chain joins TRBV6-1 and TRBJ1-1; D may be TRBD1 (6 bases). CDR1 MNHNS and CDR2 SASEGT come from the germline V gene. The CDR3 covers 16 residues. CDR3 residues: CASSPPGGVSITEASF. DNA for the CDR3: TGTGCCAGCAGCCCCCCGGGGGGCGTAAGTATCACTGAAGCTTCCTTT.

This clonotype was counted ten times or more. The chain is built from TRBV29-1 and TRBJ2-5; possible D gene TRBD1, 6 bases. The V end lost 6 bases, the J end lost 0 bases, and 11 bases lay between the germline ends. This CDR3 has 13 residues. Germline values: CDR1 SQVTM, CDR2 ANQGSEA. The CDR3 loop is CSVAWTDQETQYF. CDR3 coding DNA: TGCAGCGTCGCATGGACAGACCAAGAGACCCAGTACTTC.

This clonotype was observed many times. The chain combines TRBV7-2 with TRBJ1-6; TRBD1 agrees at 7 bases. Germline V lookup: CDR1 SGHTA, CDR2 FQGNSA. The J segment lost 6 bases and the V segment lost 6 bases, leaving 11 bases of the junction unmatched. This CDR3 is 16 amino acids long. The CDR3 sequence is CASSTTRTGVNSPLHF. For the CDR3, the DNA is TGTGCCAGCAGTACCACGCGAACAGGGGTTAATTCACCCCTCCACTTT.

This clonotype was counted many times. The chain uses TRBV3-1 and TRBJ2-7; no firm D call. V lost 3 bases, J lost 2 bases, and 5 bases lay in between. The CDR3 consists of 12 residues. Germline CDR1 is LGHDT and CDR2 is YNNKEL (reference sequence). The CDR3 nucleotides are TGTGCCAGCAGCCATGAGGCCTACGAGCAGTACTTC. This sequence encodes CASSHEAYEQYF.

In this sample, this clonotype turned up many times. The chain joins TRBV4-2 to TRBJ1-1; 9 bases match TRBD1. There are 15 residues in the CDR3. V shed 0 bases and J 11 bases; nucleotides not matched to a gene: 10. Per germline, CDR1 LGHNA and CDR2 YNFKEQ. This CDR3 reads CASSQDPGQGRSAFF. The DNA of the CDR3 is TGTGCCAGCAGCCAAGACCCCGGACAGGGGCGGTCCGCTTTCTTT.

This clonotype was counted a few times. This chain links TRBV11-3 with TRBJ2-4; 8 bases map to TRBD1. From germline, CDR1 is SGHNT and CDR2 YENEEA. Trimming at V came to 1 base and at J to 0 bases, leaving 2 bases not matched to a gene. This CDR3 spans 16 amino acids. The CDR3 spells CASSLGDRLAKNIQYF. The CDR3 DNA sequence: TGTGCCAGCAGCTTAGGGGACAGGCTAGCCAAAAACATTCAGTACTTC.

In this sample, this clonotype turned up many times. The chain is built from TRBV19 and TRBJ2-7; 7 bases line up with TRBD2. V was clipped by 4 bases and J by 2 bases; unmatched bases: 5. The length of the CDR3 is 14 residues. The germline gives CDR1 LNHDA, CDR2 SQIVND (reference sequence). The CDR3 loop reads CASSKSGITYEQYF. CDR3 in DNA: TGTGCCAGTAGTAAAAGCGGGATAACCTACGAGCAGTACTTC. Full variable domain (rest looked up from reference TRBV19 and TRBJ2-7): DGGITQSPKYLFRKEGQNVTLSCEQNLNHDAMYWYRQDPGQGLRLIYYSQIVNDFQKGDIAEGYSVSREKKESFPLTVTSAQKNPTAFYLCASSKSGITYEQYFGPGTRLTVT.

This clonotype appeared many times. V usage is TRBV4-1 and J usage is TRBJ2-7, with 7 positions matching TRBD1. The CDR3 length is 13 residues. Germline CDR1 and CDR2: MGHRA and YSYEKL. Germline trimming cut 1 base from V and 6 bases from J; bases unmatched to any gene: 3. In DNA form, the CDR3 reads TGCGCCAGCAGCCAAGCCGGGACAGTCGAGCAGTACTTC. Encoded protein: CASSQAGTVEQYF.

In this sample, this clonotype turned up many times. The rearrangement joins TRBV19 to TRBJ2-2; no firm D call. Trimming took off 3 bases at V and 2 bases at J, with 10 bases between the two ends. Looked up from germline, CDR1 is LNHDA and CDR2 is SQIVND (reference sequence). The CDR3 is made up of 15 amino acids. CDR3: CASSISGPNTGELFF. The CDR3 region has the DNA TGTGCCAGTAGTATCTCAGGCCCCAACACCGGGGAGCTGTTTTTT.

This clonotype was seen ten or more times. The genes are TRBV2 and TRBJ1-6, with 7 bases that match TRBD1. Germline CDR1 is SNHLY and CDR2 is FYNNEI. The J segment lost 7 bases and the V segment lost 6 bases, leaving 12 bases of the junction unmatched. The CDR3 totals 16 residues. CDR3 region: CASSMLRDRGNSPLHF. CDR3 nucleotides: TGTGCCAGCAGCATGCTTAGGGACAGAGGAAATTCACCCCTCCACTTT.

This clonotype was detected many times. The chain is built from TRBV7-9 and TRBJ1-1, with D uncertain. This CDR3 is 12 amino acids long. The germline CDR1 and CDR2 sequences are SEHNR and FQNEAQ (reference sequence). Trimming shortened V by 10 bases and J by 8 bases, and 17 bases separated the two germline ends. The DNA for the CDR3 is TGTGCCACCCGGGCGGATAGTAGAGAAGCTTTCTTT. Amino acid sequence: CATRADSREAFF.

This clonotype has ten or more counts. The chain carries TRBV5-1 and TRBJ1-1; 12 bases are shared with TRBD1. Germline-derived CDR1 and CDR2 are SGHRS and YFSETQ. CDR3 length equals 16 residues. V dropped 3 bases and J dropped 2; count of bases not matched to a gene: 5. The DNA for the CDR3 is TGCGCCAGCAGCTGGACCGGGACAGGGGGCAACACTGAAGCTTTCTTT. Protein sequence: CASSWTGTGGNTEAFF. Full variable domain (outside the CDR3, taken from reference TRBV5-1 and TRBJ1-1): KAGVTQTPRYLIKTRGQQVTLSCSPISGHRSVSWYQQTPGQGLQFLFEYFSETQRNKGNFPGRFSGRQFSNSRSEMNVSTLELGDSALYLCASSWTGTGGNTEAFFGQGTRLTVV.